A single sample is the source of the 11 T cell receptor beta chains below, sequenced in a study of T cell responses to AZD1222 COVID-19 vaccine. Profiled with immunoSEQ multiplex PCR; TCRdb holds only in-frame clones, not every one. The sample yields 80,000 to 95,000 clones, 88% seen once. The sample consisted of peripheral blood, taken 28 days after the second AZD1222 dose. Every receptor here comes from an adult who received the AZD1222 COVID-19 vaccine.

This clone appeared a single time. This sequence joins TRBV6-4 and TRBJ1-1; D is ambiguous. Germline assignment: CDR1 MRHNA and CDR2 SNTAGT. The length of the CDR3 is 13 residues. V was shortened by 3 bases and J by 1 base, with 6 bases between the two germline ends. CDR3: CASSEGENTEAFF. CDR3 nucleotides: TGTGCCAGCAGTGAGGGAGAGAACACTGAAGCTTTCTTT.

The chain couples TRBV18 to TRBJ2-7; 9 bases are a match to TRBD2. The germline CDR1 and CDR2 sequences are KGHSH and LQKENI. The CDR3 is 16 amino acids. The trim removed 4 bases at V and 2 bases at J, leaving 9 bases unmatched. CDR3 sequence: CASSRQRSSGTYEQYF. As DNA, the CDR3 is TGTGCCAGCTCACGGCAGCGGTCTAGCGGGACCTACGAGCAGTACTTC.

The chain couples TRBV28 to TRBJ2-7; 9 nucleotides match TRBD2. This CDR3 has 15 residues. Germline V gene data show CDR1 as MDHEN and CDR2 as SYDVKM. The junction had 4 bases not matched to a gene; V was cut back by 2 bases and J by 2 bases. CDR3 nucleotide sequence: TGTGCCAGCAGTTTACGCGGGAGGGCCCCCTACGAGCAGTACTTC. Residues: CASSLRGRAPYEQYF.

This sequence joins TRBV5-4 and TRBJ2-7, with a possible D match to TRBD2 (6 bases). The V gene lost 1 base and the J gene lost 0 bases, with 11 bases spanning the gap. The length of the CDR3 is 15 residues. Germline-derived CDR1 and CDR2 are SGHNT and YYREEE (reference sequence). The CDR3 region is CASSLRGTSSYEQYF. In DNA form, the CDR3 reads TGTGCCAGCAGCTTGCGCGGGACCAGCTCCTACGAGCAGTACTTC.

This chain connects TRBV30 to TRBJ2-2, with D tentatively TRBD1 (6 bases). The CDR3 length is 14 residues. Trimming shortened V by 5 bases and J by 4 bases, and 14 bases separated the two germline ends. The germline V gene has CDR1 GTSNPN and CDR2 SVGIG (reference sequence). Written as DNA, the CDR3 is TGTGCCTGGGGGGACACTCTGTCCACCGGGGAGCTGTTTTTT. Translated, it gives CAWGDTLSTGELFF.

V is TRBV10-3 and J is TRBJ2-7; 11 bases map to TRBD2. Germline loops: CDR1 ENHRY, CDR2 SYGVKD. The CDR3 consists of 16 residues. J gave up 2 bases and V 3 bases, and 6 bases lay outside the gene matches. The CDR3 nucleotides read TGTGCCATCAGTGATCCTAGCGGGAGGAGGACCTACGAGCAGTACTTC. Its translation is CAISDPSGRRTYEQYF.

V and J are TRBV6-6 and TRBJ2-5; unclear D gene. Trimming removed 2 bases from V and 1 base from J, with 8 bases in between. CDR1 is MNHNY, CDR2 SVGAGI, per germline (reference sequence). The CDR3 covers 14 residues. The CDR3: CASSYRTSQETQYF. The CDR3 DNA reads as TGTGCCAGCAGTTACAGGACGAGCCAAGAGACCCAGTACTTC.

CDR3 nucleotides: TGTGCCAGCAGCCTGGGACAGGGGAATGAAGCTTTCTTT. Translated, it gives CASSLGQGNEAFF. This chain joins TRBV5-4 and TRBJ1-1, with 10 bases aligning to TRBD1. Germline assignment: CDR1 SGHNT and CDR2 YYREEE (reference sequence). This CDR3 comprises 13 residues. Trimming took 4 bases from V and 7 from J; bases not matched to a gene: 4. Variable domain in full (rest from reference TRBV5-4 and TRBJ1-1): ETGVTQSPTHLIKTRGQQVTLRCSSQSGHNTVSWYQQALGQGPQFIFQYYREEENGRGNFPPRFSGLQFPNYSSELNVNALELDDSALYLCASSLGQGNEAFFGQGTRLTVV.

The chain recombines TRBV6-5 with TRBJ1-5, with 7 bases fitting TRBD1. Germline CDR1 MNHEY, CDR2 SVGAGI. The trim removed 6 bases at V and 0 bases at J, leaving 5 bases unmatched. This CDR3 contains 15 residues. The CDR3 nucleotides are TGTGCCAGCAGGACACAGGGGACTAGCAATCAGCCCCAGCATTTT. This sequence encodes CASRTQGTSNQPQHF.

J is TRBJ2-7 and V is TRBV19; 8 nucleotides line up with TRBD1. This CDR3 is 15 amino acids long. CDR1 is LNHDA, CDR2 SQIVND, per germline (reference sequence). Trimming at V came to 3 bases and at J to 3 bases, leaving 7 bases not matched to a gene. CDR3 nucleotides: TGTGCCAGTAGTATCGGAACAGGGGGGAACTACGAGCAGTACTTC. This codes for CASSIGTGGNYEQYF.

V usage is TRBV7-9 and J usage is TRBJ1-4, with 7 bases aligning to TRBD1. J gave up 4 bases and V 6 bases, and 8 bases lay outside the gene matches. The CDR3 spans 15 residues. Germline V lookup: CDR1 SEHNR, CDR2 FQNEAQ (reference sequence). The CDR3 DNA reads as TGTGCCAGCAGTTCGAAGGGGGCGGTTAATGAAAAACTGTTTTTT. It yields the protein CASSSKGAVNEKLFF.